These 12 T cell receptor beta chains share one sample of origin, sequenced in a study of T cells in Graves' hyperthyroidism and ophthalmopathy. RNA transcripts served as the template for amplifying TCR beta CDR3 regions. With the HTBI primer set, the TCR CDR3 went through a first round of RT-PCR. TCRdb reprocessed the multiplex PCR reads with MiXCR, giving one entry per CDR3 protein. The sample has fewer than 900,000 distinct CDR3 sequences; over 15% are singletons. The source material was blood. The receptor set was obtained from a man aged 18 to 30 with Graves' hyperthyroidism.

This clonotype was detected many times. This chain connects TRBV2 to TRBJ1-2; tentatively, D is TRBD1 (6 bases). V was trimmed by 4 bases and J by 9 bases, leaving 18 bases between them. Germline-derived CDR1 and CDR2 are SNHLY and FYNNEI. The CDR3 contains 14 residues. The CDR3, as DNA: TGTGCCAGCAGTGTCGGAACAGGGACTTATCGCTACACCTTC. Protein sequence: CASSVGTGTYRYTF. Together with reference TRBV2 and TRBJ1-2, the CDR3 gives the full variable domain: EPEVTQTPSHQVTQMGQEVILRCVPISNHLYFYWYRQILGQKVEFLVSFYNNEISEKSEIFDDQFSVERPDGSNFTLKIRSTKLEDSAMYFCASSVGTGTYRYTFGSGTRLTVV.

This chain links TRBV5-1 with TRBJ2-4; D could derive from TRBD1 or TRBD2 (6 bases each). The CDR3 is made up of 17 amino acids. Trimming removed 0 bases at V and 2 bases at J, with 15 bases between. Germline values: CDR1 SGHRS, CDR2 YFSETQ. CDR3 in DNA: TGCGCCAGCAGCTTGGAGAGGGGGGCGAATACCAAAAACATTCAGTACTTC. Its translation is CASSLERGANTKNIQYF. Looking up the rest from reference TRBV5-1 and TRBJ2-4 gives the full variable domain: KAGVTQTPRYLIKTRGQQVTLSCSPISGHRSVSWYQQTPGQGLQFLFEYFSETQRNKGNFPGRFSGRQFSNSRSEMNVSTLELGDSALYLCASSLERGANTKNIQYFGAGTRLSVL.

This clonotype was observed a few times. The conserved closing phenylalanine or tryptophan is absent in this CDR3, likely reflecting a read error. The rearrangement joins TRBV14 to TRBJ2-2; TRBD2 matches at 9 bases. This CDR3 spans 18 amino acids. Per germline, CDR1 SGHDN and CDR2 FVKESK. The V and J ends lost 2 bases and 3 bases, in that order; junction bases with no gene match: 10. The CDR3 sequence: CASSQQMPTSGYTGELFL. The DNA of the CDR3 is TGTGCCAGCAGCCAACAAATGCCCACTAGCGGGTACACCGGGGAGCTGTTTCTT.

This clonotype was seen at least ten times. The V call is TRBV11-2, the J call TRBJ2-7; TRBD2 matches at 10 bases. Germline trimming cut 1 base from V and 3 bases from J; bases unmatched to any gene: 3. This CDR3 has 15 residues. Germline V gene sequence: CDR1 SGHAT, CDR2 FQNNGV. The CDR3 is CASSLALAGFYEQYF. Here the CDR3 DNA reads TGTGCCAGCAGCTTAGCACTAGCGGGATTCTACGAGCAGTACTTC.

A few counts support this clonotype. This sequence joins TRBV12-3 or TRBV12-4 and TRBJ2-4; D not certain. Trimming left V 5 bases short and J 6 bases short, with 14 bases between. The CDR3 consists of 14 residues. CDR3 loop: CASSPGGGLNIQYF. DNA for the CDR3: TGTGCCAGCAGTCCCGGTGGCGGATTAAACATTCAGTACTTC.

CDR3 amino acids: CASSLGWTGNQPQHF. As DNA, the CDR3 is TGTGCCAGCAGTTTAGGGTGGACAGGTAATCAGCCCCAGCATTTT. This chain connects TRBV28 to TRBJ1-5, with 7 bases fitting TRBD1. The CDR3 sequence is 15 residues long. J gave up 4 bases and V 2 bases, and 5 bases lay outside the gene matches. Germline V gene lookup returns CDR1 MDHEN and CDR2 SYDVKM.

Many counts were recorded for this clonotype. The chain recombines TRBV20-1 with TRBJ1-5; D is possibly TRBD1 (6 bases). This CDR3 comprises 14 residues. V lost 3 bases, J lost 5 bases, and 14 bases lay in between. CDR1 and CDR2 (germline): DFQATT, SNEGSKA (reference sequence). The CDR3 is CSASGGGVYQPQHF. The CDR3 DNA reads as TGCAGTGCTAGTGGGGGCGGGGTCTATCAGCCCCAGCATTTT.

This chain uses TRBV10-3 with TRBJ1-1; 8 nucleotides line up with TRBD1. The junction had 3 bases not matched to a gene; V was cut back by 5 bases and J by 7 bases. The germline V gene encodes CDR1 ENHRY and CDR2 SYGVKD. CDR3 length equals 12 residues. CDR3 in amino acids: CAISQGAGEAFF. CDR3 sequence (DNA): TGTGCCATCAGTCAGGGGGCTGGTGAAGCTTTCTTT.

The rearrangement links TRBV14 to TRBJ2-1; D unresolved. CDR1 and CDR2 from the germline V gene are SGHDN and FVKESK. The CDR3 contains 20 residues. The V end was cut by 0 bases, the J end by 2 bases, with 23 bases between. The CDR3 DNA sequence: TGTGCCAGCAGCCAAGATTTATCCCCCAGCGAACAAGACCCCTACAATGAGCAGTTCTTC. Its translation: CASSQDLSPSEQDPYNEQFF. Full variable domain (remainder filled in from reference TRBV14 and TRBJ2-1): EAGVTQFPSHSVIEKGQTVTLRCDPISGHDNLYWYRRVMGKEIKFLLHFVKESKQDESGMPNNRFLAERTGGTYSTLKVQPAELEDSGVYFCASSQDLSPSEQDPYNEQFFGPGTRLTVL.

This clonotype was picked up many times. V and J are TRBV28 and TRBJ2-5, with TRBD1 identical over 9 bases. Germline trimming cut 5 bases from V and 5 bases from J; bases unmatched to any gene: 9. This CDR3 region has 15 residues. Germline values: CDR1 MDHEN, CDR2 SYDVKM. CDR3 nucleotide sequence: TGTGCCAGCAGTCTGGGACAGGGCTCATGGGAGACCCAGTACTTC. Translating it yields CASSLGQGSWETQYF.

This clonotype was found a few times. The chain combines TRBV7-9 with TRBJ1-1; 7 bases agree with TRBD1. Germline V CDR1 and CDR2: SEHNR, FQNEAQ (reference sequence). This CDR3 is built from 14 residues. V was pared by 5 bases and J by 6 bases, with 9 bases of the junction left unmatched. As DNA, the CDR3 is TGTGCCAGCAGCCCTACGACAGGGAAGCCTGAAGCTTTCTTT. It is translated as CASSPTTGKPEAFF.

J is TRBJ2-2 and V is TRBV3-1; D gene ambiguous. Trimming left V 4 bases short and J 4 bases short, with 13 bases between. This CDR3 has 15 amino acids. Germline V lookup: CDR1 LGHDT, CDR2 YNNKEL (reference sequence). CDR3 sequence: CASSRGRSGTGELFF. The CDR3 coding sequence is TGTGCCAGCAGCCGCGGCAGGAGTGGCACCGGGGAGCTGTTTTTT.